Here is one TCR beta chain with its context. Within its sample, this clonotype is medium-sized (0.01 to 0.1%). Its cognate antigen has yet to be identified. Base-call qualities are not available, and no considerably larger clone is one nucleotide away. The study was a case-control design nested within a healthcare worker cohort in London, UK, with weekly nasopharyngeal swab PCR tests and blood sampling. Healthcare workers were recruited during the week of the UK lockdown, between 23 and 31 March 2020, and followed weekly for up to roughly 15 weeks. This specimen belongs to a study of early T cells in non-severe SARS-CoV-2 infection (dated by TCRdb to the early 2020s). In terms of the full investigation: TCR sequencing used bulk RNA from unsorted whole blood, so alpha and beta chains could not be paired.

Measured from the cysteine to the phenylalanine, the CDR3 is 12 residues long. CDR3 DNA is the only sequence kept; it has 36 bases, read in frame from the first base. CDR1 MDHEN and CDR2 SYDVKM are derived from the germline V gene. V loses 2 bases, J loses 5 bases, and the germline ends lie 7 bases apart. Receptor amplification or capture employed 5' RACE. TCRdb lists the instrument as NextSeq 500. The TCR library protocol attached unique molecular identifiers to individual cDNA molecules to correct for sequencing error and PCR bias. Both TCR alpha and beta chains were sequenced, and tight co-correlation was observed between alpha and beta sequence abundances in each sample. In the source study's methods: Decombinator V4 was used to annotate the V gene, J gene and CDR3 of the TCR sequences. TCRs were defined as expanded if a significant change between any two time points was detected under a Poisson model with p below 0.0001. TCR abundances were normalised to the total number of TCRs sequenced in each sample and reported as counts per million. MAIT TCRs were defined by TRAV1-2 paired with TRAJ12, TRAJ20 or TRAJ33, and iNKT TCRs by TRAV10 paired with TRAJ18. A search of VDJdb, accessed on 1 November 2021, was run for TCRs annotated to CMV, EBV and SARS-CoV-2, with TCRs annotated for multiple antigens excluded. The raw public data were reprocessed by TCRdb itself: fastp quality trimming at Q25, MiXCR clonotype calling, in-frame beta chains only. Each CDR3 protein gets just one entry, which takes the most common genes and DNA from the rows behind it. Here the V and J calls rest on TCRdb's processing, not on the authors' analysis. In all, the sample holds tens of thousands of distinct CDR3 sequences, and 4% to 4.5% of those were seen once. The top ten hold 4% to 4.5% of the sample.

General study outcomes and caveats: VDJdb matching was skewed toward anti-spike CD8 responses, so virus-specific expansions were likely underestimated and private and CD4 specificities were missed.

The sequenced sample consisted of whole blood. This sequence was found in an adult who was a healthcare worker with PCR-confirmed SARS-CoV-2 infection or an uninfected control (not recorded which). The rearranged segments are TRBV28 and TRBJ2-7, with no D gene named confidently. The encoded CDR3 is CASSLGPDEQYF. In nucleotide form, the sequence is TGTGCCAGCAGTTTAGGGCCGGACGAGCAGTACTTC.